What follows describes a single T cell receptor beta chain. The sample comes from a study of blood T cell repertoires in COVID-19. Measured with immunoSEQ multiplex PCR; TCRdb has only the in-frame clones, and not every one. The sample holds 140,000 to 150,000 clones, around 80% seen once. Germline V CDR1 and CDR2: SGHVS, FQNEAQ. The CDR3 length is 15 residues. V lost 5 bases, J lost 7 bases, and 12 bases stayed unmatched. This TCR derives from a human donor with acute or convalescent COVID-19. The donor label of this sample is uncertain. The sample was peripheral blood. The chain joins TRBV7-8 to TRBJ2-5, with TRBD1 identical over 8 bases. CDR3 nucleotides: TGTGCCAGCAGCCTGAACAATAACAGGGGGGCGACCCAGTACTTC. This sequence encodes CASSLNNNRGATQYF.